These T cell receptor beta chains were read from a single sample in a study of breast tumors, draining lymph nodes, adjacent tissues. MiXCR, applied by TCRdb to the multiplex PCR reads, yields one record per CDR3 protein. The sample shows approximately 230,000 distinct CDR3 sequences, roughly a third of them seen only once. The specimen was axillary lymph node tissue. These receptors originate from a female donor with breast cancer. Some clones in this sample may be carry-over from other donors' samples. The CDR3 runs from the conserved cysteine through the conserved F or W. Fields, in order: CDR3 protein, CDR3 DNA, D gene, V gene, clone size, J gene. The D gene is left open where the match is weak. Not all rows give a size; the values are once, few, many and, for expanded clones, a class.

cdr3_aa: CASSPHLYWEQYF
cdr3_nt: TGTGCCAGCAGCCCACACCTATATTGGGAGCAGTACTTC
d_call: NA
v_call: TRBV7-2
clone_size: many
j_call: TRBJ2-7

cdr3_aa: CASSLAGEDTQYF
cdr3_nt: TGTGCCAGCAGTTTAGCAGGGGAAGATACGCAGTATTTT
d_call: NA
v_call: TRBV28
clone_size: few
j_call: TRBJ2-3

cdr3_aa: CASKTGLAGEYEQYF
cdr3_nt: TGTGCCAGCAAAACGGGACTAGCGGGAGAATACGAGCAGTACTTC
d_call: TRBD2
v_call: TRBV6-5
clone_size: many
j_call: TRBJ2-7

cdr3_aa: CASSPLGGPVDMNTEAFF
cdr3_nt: TGTGCCAGCAGCCCCCTCGGGGGTCCGGTTGACATGAACACTGAAGCTTTCTTT
d_call: NA
v_call: TRBV14
clone_size: NA
j_call: TRBJ1-1

cdr3_aa: CATSDTGTREQYF
cdr3_nt: TGTGCCACCAGTGATACCGGGACCCGCGAGCAGTACTTC
d_call: NA
v_call: TRBV24-1
clone_size: many
j_call: TRBJ2-7

cdr3_aa: CSARGDGYTF
cdr3_nt: TGCAGTGCTAGGGGCGATGGCTACACCTTC
d_call: NA
v_call: TRBV20-1
clone_size: NA
j_call: TRBJ1-2

cdr3_aa: CASSYYFSGSTGELFF
cdr3_nt: TGTGCCAGCAGCTACTACTTTAGCGGGAGTACCGGGGAGCTGTTTTTT
d_call: TRBD2
v_call: TRBV7-2
clone_size: NA
j_call: TRBJ2-2

cdr3_aa: CASSLTAGVAEAFF
cdr3_nt: TGTGCCAGCAGCTTAACGGCGGGGGTGGCTGAAGCTTTCTTT
d_call: NA
v_call: TRBV7-3
clone_size: few
j_call: TRBJ1-1

cdr3_aa: CATSSDTSEQFF
cdr3_nt: TGTGCCACCAGCAGTGACACCAGTGAGCAGTTCTTC
d_call: NA
v_call: TRBV15
clone_size: many
j_call: TRBJ2-1

cdr3_aa: CASGLAGGGDSYTEQFF
cdr3_nt: TGTGCCAGCGGACTAGCGGGAGGGGGGGACTCCTACACTGAGCAGTTCTTC
d_call: TRBD2
v_call: TRBV9
clone_size: NA
j_call: TRBJ2-1

cdr3_aa: CASRGPGTLKNIQHF
cdr3_nt: TGTGCCAGCAGGGGACCCGGGACACTCAAAAACATTCAGCACTTC
d_call: NA
v_call: TRBV7-2
clone_size: NA
j_call: TRBJ2-4

cdr3_aa: CASSSLAGSSSEQFF
cdr3_nt: TGCGCCAGCAGTTCCCTAGCGGGGAGTTCCTCCGAGCAGTTCTTC
d_call: TRBD2
v_call: TRBV5-1
clone_size: many
j_call: TRBJ2-1

cdr3_aa: CSARETSGQETQYF
cdr3_nt: TGCAGTGCTCGGGAAACTAGCGGCCAAGAGACCCAGTACTTC
d_call: TRBD2
v_call: TRBV20-1
clone_size: NA
j_call: TRBJ2-5

cdr3_aa: CAGSQGGGPSTTQYF
cdr3_nt: TGCGCCGGCAGCCAAGGGGGGGGGCCTTCGACGACGCAGTATTTT
d_call: NA
v_call: TRBV4-3
clone_size: NA
j_call: TRBJ2-3

cdr3_aa: CASSDMLGNEKLFF
cdr3_nt: TGTGCCAGCAGTGACATGTTAGGGAACGAAAAACTGTTTTTT
d_call: NA
v_call: TRBV6-4
clone_size: NA
j_call: TRBJ1-4

cdr3_aa: CASRETGGTPYEQYF
cdr3_nt: TGTGCCAGCAGGGAGACAGGGGGAACTCCCTACGAGCAGTACTTC
d_call: TRBD1
v_call: TRBV6-5
clone_size: many
j_call: TRBJ2-7

cdr3_aa: CSANRGKYNEQFF
cdr3_nt: TGCAGTGCGAACCGGGGGAAATACAATGAGCAGTTCTTC
d_call: NA
v_call: TRBV20-1
clone_size: many
j_call: TRBJ2-1

cdr3_aa: CASRRGQENSPLHF
cdr3_nt: TGTGCCAGCAGGCGTGGACAGGAAAATTCACCCCTCCACTTT
d_call: TRBD1
v_call: TRBV5-8
clone_size: many
j_call: TRBJ1-6

cdr3_aa: CASSPLGGNAYGYPF
cdr3_nt: TGTGCCAGCAGCCCCCTCGGCGGCAACGCTTATGGCTACCCCTTC
d_call: NA
v_call: TRBV7-9
clone_size: many
j_call: TRBJ1-2

cdr3_aa: CASSPGRAGKGTYNSPLHF
cdr3_nt: TGTGCCAGCAGCCCTGGGAGGGCCGGAAAAGGGACCTATAATTCACCCCTCCACTTT
d_call: NA
v_call: TRBV11-2
clone_size: many
j_call: TRBJ1-6

cdr3_aa: CASRLPGQGFPNSPLHF
cdr3_nt: TGTGCCAGCAGACTCCCGGGACAGGGCTTCCCCAATTCACCCCTCCACTTT
d_call: TRBD1
v_call: TRBV2
clone_size: few
j_call: TRBJ1-6

cdr3_aa: CASSHDVGTGSSPLHF
cdr3_nt: TGTGCCAGCAGCCACGACGTCGGGACAGGTAGTTCACCCCTCCACTTT
d_call: TRBD1
v_call: TRBV7-9
clone_size: NA
j_call: TRBJ1-6

cdr3_aa: CASSLGGTGANVLTF
cdr3_nt: TGTGCCAGCAGCTTAGGCGGCACTGGGGCCAACGTCCTGACTTTC
d_call: NA
v_call: TRBV7-3
clone_size: many
j_call: TRBJ2-6

cdr3_aa: CATADSGRDSPLHF
cdr3_nt: TGCGCCACCGCAGACAGTGGAAGGGATTCACCCCTCCACTTT
d_call: NA
v_call: TRBV10-2
clone_size: NA
j_call: TRBJ1-6

cdr3_aa: CASSALGGGYEQYF
cdr3_nt: TGTGCCAGCAGCGCTCTAGGGGGAGGTTACGAGCAGTACTTC
d_call: NA
v_call: TRBV7-2
clone_size: once
j_call: TRBJ2-7

cdr3_aa: CASSQGAGGGTDTQYF
cdr3_nt: TGTGCCAGCAGCCAAGGTGCGGGGGGTGGCACAGATACGCAGTATTTT
d_call: TRBD2
v_call: TRBV5-6
clone_size: many
j_call: TRBJ2-3

cdr3_aa: CASSPGPAGDYEQYF
cdr3_nt: TGCGCCAGCAGCCCAGGCCCGGCGGGGGATTACGAGCAGTACTTC
d_call: TRBD2
v_call: TRBV4-3
clone_size: many
j_call: TRBJ2-7

cdr3_aa: CASSQAGRGGYTF
cdr3_nt: TGTGCCAGCAGCCAAGCGGGGCGCGGTGGCTACACCTTC
d_call: NA
v_call: TRBV3-1
clone_size: many
j_call: TRBJ1-2

cdr3_aa: CASSPAGYTQYF
cdr3_nt: TGTGCCAGCAGCCCCGCGGGATATACGCAGTATTTT
d_call: NA
v_call: TRBV11-1
clone_size: many
j_call: TRBJ2-3

cdr3_aa: CSVAGGVNYGYTF
cdr3_nt: TGCAGCGTTGCAGGGGGGGTAAACTATGGCTACACCTTC
d_call: TRBD1
v_call: TRBV29-1
clone_size: many
j_call: TRBJ1-2

cdr3_aa: CASSDQGTTNEKLFF
cdr3_nt: TGTGCCAGCAGCGACCAGGGGACGACTAATGAAAAACTGTTTTTT
d_call: NA
v_call: TRBV5-5
clone_size: NA
j_call: TRBJ1-4

cdr3_aa: CASSAREGTNQPQHF
cdr3_nt: TGTGCCAGCAGTGCTAGAGAAGGGACCAATCAGCCCCAGCATTTT
d_call: NA
v_call: TRBV7-2
clone_size: few
j_call: TRBJ1-5

cdr3_aa: CASSEQASGQYF
cdr3_nt: TGTGCCAGCAGTGAACAGGCTAGCGGGCAGTATTTT
d_call: TRBD2
v_call: TRBV2
clone_size: NA
j_call: TRBJ2-3

cdr3_aa: CASSPPTGHYGYTF
cdr3_nt: TGTGCCAGCTCACCACCAACAGGGCACTATGGCTACACCTTC
d_call: NA
v_call: TRBV18
clone_size: many
j_call: TRBJ1-2

cdr3_aa: CASSHLDRQETQYF
cdr3_nt: TGTGCCAGCAGCCACCTGGACAGGCAAGAGACCCAGTACTTC
d_call: TRBD1
v_call: TRBV14
clone_size: many
j_call: TRBJ2-5

cdr3_aa: CATSGTRGNEQFF
cdr3_nt: TGTGCCACCTCCGGGACTAGAGGCAATGAGCAGTTCTTC
d_call: TRBD2
v_call: TRBV24-1
clone_size: few
j_call: TRBJ2-1

cdr3_aa: CASSMGGGQPQHF
cdr3_nt: TGTGCCAGTAGTATGGGAGGGGGTCAGCCCCAGCATTTT
d_call: NA
v_call: TRBV19
clone_size: many
j_call: TRBJ1-5

cdr3_aa: CASSVSIGGETQYF
cdr3_nt: TGTGCCAGCAGCGTATCGATAGGAGGAGAGACCCAGTACTTC
d_call: NA
v_call: TRBV9
clone_size: many
j_call: TRBJ2-5

cdr3_aa: CASRPNPTGSWGYTF
cdr3_nt: TGTGCCAGCAGACCCAATCCAACAGGAAGTTGGGGCTACACCTTC
d_call: NA
v_call: TRBV12-3/TRBV12-4
clone_size: NA
j_call: TRBJ1-2

cdr3_aa: CASSHLHF
cdr3_nt: TGTGCCAGCAGCCATCTCCACTTT
d_call: NA
v_call: TRBV11-2
clone_size: few
j_call: TRBJ1-6

cdr3_aa: CSARAGTGFMDTQYF
cdr3_nt: TGCAGTGCTAGAGCCGGGACAGGATTCATGGATACGCAGTATTTT
d_call: TRBD1
v_call: TRBV20-1
clone_size: NA
j_call: TRBJ2-3

cdr3_aa: CANNEQFF
cdr3_nt: TGCGCCAACAATGAGCAGTTCTTC
d_call: NA
v_call: TRBV5-1
clone_size: NA
j_call: TRBJ2-1

cdr3_aa: CASSGWDSHYGYTF
cdr3_nt: TGTGCCAGCAGCGGTTGGGACTCCCACTATGGCTACACCTTC
d_call: NA
v_call: TRBV9
clone_size: many
j_call: TRBJ1-2

cdr3_aa: CASRPLGRSESEQYF
cdr3_nt: TGTGCCAGCAGACCCCTGGGTAGGAGCGAGAGCGAGCAGTACTTC
d_call: NA
v_call: TRBV6-5
clone_size: many
j_call: TRBJ2-7

cdr3_aa: CSASDPSSYNSPLHF
cdr3_nt: TGCAGTGCTAGCGACCCCAGCTCCTATAATTCACCCCTCCACTTT
d_call: NA
v_call: TRBV20-1
clone_size: NA
j_call: TRBJ1-6

cdr3_aa: CAIRDRDTTDTQYF
cdr3_nt: TGTGCCATCAGGGACAGGGATACCACAGATACGCAGTATTTT
d_call: TRBD1
v_call: TRBV10-3
clone_size: NA
j_call: TRBJ2-3

cdr3_aa: CASSYRGPNYGYTF
cdr3_nt: TGTGCCAGCAGCTACAGGGGGCCCAACTATGGCTACACCTTC
d_call: TRBD1
v_call: TRBV7-3
clone_size: NA
j_call: TRBJ1-2

cdr3_aa: CASGGSGDTQYF
cdr3_nt: TGCGCCTCGGGGGGCTCGGGTGATACGCAGTATTTT
d_call: NA
v_call: TRBV10-1
clone_size: few
j_call: TRBJ2-3

cdr3_aa: CATSDLQVSNEKLFF
cdr3_nt: TGTGCCACCAGTGATTTGCAGGTCTCTAATGAAAAACTGTTTTTT
d_call: NA
v_call: TRBV24-1
clone_size: many
j_call: TRBJ1-4

cdr3_aa: CASSQQGFSYGYTF
cdr3_nt: TGTGCCAGCAGCCAACAGGGCTTCTCTTATGGCTACACCTTC
d_call: NA
v_call: TRBV6-5
clone_size: many
j_call: TRBJ1-2